Described below is a single T cell receptor beta chain sequence and its context. Data came from immunoSEQ multiplex PCR; TCRdb stores just in-frame clones and leaves some out. The sample includes 180,000 or so clones, roughly 84% of them seen just once. Enrolled through a virtual design, the participants were between roughly 18 and 100 years of age and came from roughly 22 US areas. Cohort placement rested on clinical history that participants reported themselves. This sample is part of a study of blood T cell repertoires in COVID-19. The germline gives CDR1 MNHEY, CDR2 SVGAGI. The CDR3 is made up of 15 amino acids. V gave up 2 bases and J gave up 2 bases, with 12 bases separating them.

This sequence joins TRBV6-5 and TRBJ1-2, with no clear D. The receptor was derived from a woman between 55 and 75 years old who had recovered from COVID-19. The sequenced sample consisted of PBMCs or T cells enriched from blood (not recorded which). The chain's CDR3 is CASSYTPGRNYGYTF. CDR3 DNA sequence: TGTGCCAGCAGTTACACCCCCGGCAGGAACTATGGCTACACCTTC.